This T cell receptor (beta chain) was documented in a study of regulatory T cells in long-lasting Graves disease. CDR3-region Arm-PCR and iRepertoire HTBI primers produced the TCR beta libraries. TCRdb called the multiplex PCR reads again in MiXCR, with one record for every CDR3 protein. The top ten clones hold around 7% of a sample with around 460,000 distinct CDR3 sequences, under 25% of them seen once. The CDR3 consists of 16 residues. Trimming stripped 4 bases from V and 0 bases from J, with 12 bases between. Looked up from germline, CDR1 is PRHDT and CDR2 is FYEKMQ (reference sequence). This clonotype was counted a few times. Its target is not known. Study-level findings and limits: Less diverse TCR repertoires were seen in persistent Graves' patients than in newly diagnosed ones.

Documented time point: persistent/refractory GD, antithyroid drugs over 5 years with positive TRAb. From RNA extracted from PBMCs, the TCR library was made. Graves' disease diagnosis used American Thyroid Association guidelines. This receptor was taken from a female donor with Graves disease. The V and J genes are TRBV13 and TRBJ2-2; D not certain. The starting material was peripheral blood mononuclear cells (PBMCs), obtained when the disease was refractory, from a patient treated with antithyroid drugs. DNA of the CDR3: TGTGCCAGCAGCTCCCCCATGAGGACGAACACCGGGGAGCTGTTTTTT. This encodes CASSSPMRTNTGELFF.